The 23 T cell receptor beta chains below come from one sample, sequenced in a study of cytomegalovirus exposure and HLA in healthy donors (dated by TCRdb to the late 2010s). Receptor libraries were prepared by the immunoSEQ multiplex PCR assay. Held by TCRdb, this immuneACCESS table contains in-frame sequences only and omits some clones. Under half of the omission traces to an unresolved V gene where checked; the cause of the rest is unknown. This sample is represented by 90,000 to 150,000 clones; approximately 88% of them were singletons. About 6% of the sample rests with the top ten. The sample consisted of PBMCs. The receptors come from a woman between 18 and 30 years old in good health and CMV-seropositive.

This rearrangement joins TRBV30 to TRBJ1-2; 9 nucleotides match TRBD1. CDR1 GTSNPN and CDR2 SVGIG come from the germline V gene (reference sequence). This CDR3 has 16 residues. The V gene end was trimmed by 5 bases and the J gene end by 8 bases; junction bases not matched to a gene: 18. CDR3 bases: TGTGCCTGGGTACTAGGGACAGGGCTCTCTCGGAGAGGCTACACCTTC. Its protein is CAWVLGTGLSRRGYTF.

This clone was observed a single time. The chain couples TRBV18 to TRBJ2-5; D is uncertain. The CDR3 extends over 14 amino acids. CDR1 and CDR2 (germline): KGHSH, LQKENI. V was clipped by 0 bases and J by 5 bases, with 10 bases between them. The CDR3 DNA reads TGTGCCAGCTCACCACCACATTTACGCGAGACCCAGTACTTC. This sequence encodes CASSPPHLRETQYF.

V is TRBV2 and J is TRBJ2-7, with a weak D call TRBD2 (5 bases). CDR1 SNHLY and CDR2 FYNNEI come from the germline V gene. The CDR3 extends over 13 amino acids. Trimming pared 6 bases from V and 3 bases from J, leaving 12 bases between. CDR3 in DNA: TGTGCCAGCAGCGTGGCCGGGAACTACGAGCAGTACTTC. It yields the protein CASSVAGNYEQYF.

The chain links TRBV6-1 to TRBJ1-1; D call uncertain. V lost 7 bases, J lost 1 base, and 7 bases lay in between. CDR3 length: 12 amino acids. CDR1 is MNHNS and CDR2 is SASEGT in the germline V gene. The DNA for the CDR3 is TGTGCCAGCACTTTTAAGAACACTGAAGCTTTCTTT. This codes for CASTFKNTEAFF.

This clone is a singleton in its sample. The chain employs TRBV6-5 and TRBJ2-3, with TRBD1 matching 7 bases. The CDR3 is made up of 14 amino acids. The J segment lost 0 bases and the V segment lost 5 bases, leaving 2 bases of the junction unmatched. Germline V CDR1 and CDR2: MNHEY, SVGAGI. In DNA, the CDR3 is TGTGCCAGCAGTCACAGGGGTAGCACAGATACGCAGTATTTT. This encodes CASSHRGSTDTQYF.

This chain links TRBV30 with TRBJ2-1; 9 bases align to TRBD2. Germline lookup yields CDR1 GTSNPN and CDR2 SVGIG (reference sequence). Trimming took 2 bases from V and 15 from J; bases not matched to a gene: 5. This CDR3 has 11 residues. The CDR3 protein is CAWSRSGGLFF. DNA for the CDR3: TGTGCCTGGAGTCGAAGCGGGGGGTTGTTCTTC.

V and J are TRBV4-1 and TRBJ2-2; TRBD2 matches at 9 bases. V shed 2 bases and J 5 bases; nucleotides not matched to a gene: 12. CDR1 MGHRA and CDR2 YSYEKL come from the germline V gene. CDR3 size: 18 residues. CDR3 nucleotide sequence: TGCGCCAGCAGCCAAAGAGGGTCGGGGAGCGGGAGGACCGGGGAGCTGTTTTTT. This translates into CASSQRGSGSGRTGELFF.

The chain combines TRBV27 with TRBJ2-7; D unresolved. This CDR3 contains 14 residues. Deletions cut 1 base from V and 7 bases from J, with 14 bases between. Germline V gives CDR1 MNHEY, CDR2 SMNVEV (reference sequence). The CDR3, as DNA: TGTGCCAGCAGTTTATTTCCCAATCCGAGGGAGCAGTACTTC. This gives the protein CASSLFPNPREQYF.

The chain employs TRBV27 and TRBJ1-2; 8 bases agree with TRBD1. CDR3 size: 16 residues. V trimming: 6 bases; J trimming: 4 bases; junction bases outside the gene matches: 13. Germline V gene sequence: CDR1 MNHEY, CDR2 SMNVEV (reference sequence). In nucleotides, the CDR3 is TGTGCCAGCAGATTCCTAGGGACAGGAACTATCTATGGCTACACCTTC. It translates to CASRFLGTGTIYGYTF.

CDR3 protein: CASSLDGIGNTIYF. CDR3 coding DNA: TGCGCCAGCAGCTTGGACGGGATCGGGAACACCATATATTTT. The rearrangement joins TRBV5-1 to TRBJ1-3; D is undetermined. V was cut by 0 bases and J by 7 bases, with 11 bases left in between. Germline assignment: CDR1 SGHRS and CDR2 YFSETQ. The CDR3 is made up of 14 amino acids.

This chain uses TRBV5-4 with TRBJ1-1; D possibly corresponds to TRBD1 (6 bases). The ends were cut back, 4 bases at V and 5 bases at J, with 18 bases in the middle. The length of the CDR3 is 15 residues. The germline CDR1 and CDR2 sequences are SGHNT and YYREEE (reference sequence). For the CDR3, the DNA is TGTGCCAGCAGCGCCCGGGGGGGGCAGGTAACTGAAGCTTTCTTT. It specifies CASSARGGQVTEAFF.

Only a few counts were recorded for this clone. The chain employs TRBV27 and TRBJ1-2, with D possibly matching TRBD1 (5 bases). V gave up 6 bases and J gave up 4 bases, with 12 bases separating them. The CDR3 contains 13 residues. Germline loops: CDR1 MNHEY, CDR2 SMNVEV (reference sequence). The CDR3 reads CASSLGAVYGYTF. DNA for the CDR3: TGTGCCAGCAGCTTAGGGGCCGTCTATGGCTACACCTTC.

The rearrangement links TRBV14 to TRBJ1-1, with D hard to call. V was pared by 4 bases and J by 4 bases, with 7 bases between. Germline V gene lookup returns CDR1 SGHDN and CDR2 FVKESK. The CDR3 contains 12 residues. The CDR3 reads CASSPQVTEAFF. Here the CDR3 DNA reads TGTGCCAGCAGCCCTCAGGTCACTGAAGCTTTCTTT.

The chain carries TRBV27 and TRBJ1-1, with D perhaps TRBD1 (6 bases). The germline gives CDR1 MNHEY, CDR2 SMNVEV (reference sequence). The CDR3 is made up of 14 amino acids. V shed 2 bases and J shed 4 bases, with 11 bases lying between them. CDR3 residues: CASSLIRGSTEAFF. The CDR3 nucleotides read TGTGCCAGCAGTTTAATTAGGGGGAGCACTGAAGCTTTCTTT.

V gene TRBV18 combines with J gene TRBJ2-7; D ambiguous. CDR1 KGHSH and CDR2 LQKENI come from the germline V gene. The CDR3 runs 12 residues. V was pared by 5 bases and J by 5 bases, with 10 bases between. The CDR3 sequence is CASSGFEDEQYF. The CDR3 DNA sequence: TGTGCCAGCTCAGGTTTTGAGGACGAGCAGTACTTC.

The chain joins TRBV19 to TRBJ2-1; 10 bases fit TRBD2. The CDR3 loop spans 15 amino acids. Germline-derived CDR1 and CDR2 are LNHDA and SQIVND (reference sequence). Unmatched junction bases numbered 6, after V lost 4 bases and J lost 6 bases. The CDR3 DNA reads TGTGCCAGTAGTAAAAGCGGGAGGGGGAGCAATGAGCAGTTCTTC. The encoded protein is CASSKSGRGSNEQFF.

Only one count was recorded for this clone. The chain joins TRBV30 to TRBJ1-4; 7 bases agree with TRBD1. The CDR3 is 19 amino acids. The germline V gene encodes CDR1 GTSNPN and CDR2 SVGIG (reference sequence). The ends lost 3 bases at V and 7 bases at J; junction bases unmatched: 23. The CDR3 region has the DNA TGTGCCTGGAGGGCTAGCAGGGGGGAACTGTCTCCGGTTCGTGAAAAACTGTTTTTT. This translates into CAWRASRGELSPVREKLFF.

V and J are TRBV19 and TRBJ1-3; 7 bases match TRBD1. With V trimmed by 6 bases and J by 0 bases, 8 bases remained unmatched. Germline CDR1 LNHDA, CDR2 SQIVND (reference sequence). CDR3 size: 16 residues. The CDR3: CASSPLQGHSGNTIYF. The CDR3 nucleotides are TGTGCCAGTAGCCCTCTACAGGGGCACTCTGGAAACACCATATATTTT.

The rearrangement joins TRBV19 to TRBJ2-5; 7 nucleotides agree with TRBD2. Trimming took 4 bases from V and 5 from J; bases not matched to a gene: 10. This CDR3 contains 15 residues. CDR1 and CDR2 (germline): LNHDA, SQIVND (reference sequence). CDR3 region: CASSTGRTRRETQYF. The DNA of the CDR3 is TGTGCCAGTAGTACAGGCCGGACTAGGCGGGAGACCCAGTACTTC.

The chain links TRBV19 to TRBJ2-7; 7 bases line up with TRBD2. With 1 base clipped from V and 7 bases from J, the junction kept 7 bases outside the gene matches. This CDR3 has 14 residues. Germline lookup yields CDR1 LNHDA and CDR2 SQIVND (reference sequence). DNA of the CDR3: TGTGCCAGTAGTATAGGGACTAGTCTTCTGGAGCAGTACTTC. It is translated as CASSIGTSLLEQYF.

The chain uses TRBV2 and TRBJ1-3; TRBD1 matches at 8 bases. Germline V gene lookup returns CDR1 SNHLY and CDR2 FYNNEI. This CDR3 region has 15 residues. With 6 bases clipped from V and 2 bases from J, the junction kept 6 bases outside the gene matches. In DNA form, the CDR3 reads TGTGCCAGCAGAGCACAACAGGGGGCTGGAAACACCATATATTTT. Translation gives CASRAQQGAGNTIYF.

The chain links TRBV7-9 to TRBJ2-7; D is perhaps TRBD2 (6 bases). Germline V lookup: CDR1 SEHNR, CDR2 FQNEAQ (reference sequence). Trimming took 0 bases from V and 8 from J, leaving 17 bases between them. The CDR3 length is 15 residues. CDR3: CASSLADLRDPKQYF. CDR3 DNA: TGTGCCAGCAGCTTAGCCGACCTGCGGGACCCAAAGCAGTACTTC.

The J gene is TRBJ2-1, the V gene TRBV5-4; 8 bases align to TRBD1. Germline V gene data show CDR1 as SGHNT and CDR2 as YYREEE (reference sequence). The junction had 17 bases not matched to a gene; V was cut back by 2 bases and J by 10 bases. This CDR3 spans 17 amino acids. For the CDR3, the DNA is TGTGCCAGCAGCTTCTTCAGGGGGCGCTTGACCCTTAGAGAGCAGTTCTTC. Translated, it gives CASSFFRGRLTLREQFF.